A selection of T cell receptor beta chains follows, all from one sample in a study of Graves' ophthalmopathy and Graves' hyperthyroidism. TCRdb called the multiplex PCR reads again in MiXCR, with one record for every CDR3 protein. Of about 240,000 distinct CDR3 sequences listed, around 42% are singletons. The sample was peripheral blood. The receptors stem from an adult man with Graves' ophthalmopathy. The CDR3 runs from the conserved cysteine through the conserved F or W. The D gene is left open where the match is weak. Rows may omit the clone size; those that give it use once, few, many or a size class.

J: TRBJ2-5; D: TRBD1; size: few; V: TRBV12-3/TRBV12-4; CDR3: CASSVTGTAQETQYF; DNA: TGTGCCAGCAGTGTCACCGGGACAGCTCAAGAGACCCAGTACTTC
J: TRBJ2-7; D: TRBD1; size: -; V: TRBV7-6; CDR3: CATRDRSDEQYF; DNA: TGTGCCACCCGGGACAGGAGCGACGAGCAGTACTTC
J: TRBJ1-6; D: TRBD1; size: few; V: TRBV9; CDR3: CASSGKTGLNSPLHF; DNA: TGTGCCAGCAGCGGGAAGACAGGGCTTAATTCACCCCTCCACTTT
J: TRBJ1-4; D: -; size: few; V: TRBV2; CDR3: CASSPGFEKLFF; DNA: TGTGCCAGCAGTCCCGGTTTCGAAAAACTGTTTTTT
J: TRBJ2-6; D: -; size: -; V: TRBV7-3; CDR3: CASSSNRDSPRGHSGANVLTF; DNA: TGTGCCAGCAGCTCAAACCGGGACTCCCCACGGGGCCACTCTGGGGCCAACGTCCTGACTTTC
J: TRBJ2-1; D: TRBD2; size: -; V: TRBV2; CDR3: CASKVTSRGGEQFF; DNA: TGTGCCAGCAAGGTCACATCGCGGGGGGGTGAGCAGTTCTTC
J: TRBJ1-4; D: -; size: few; V: TRBV20-1; CDR3: CSARVQATNEKLFF; DNA: TGCAGTGCTAGAGTGCAGGCTACTAATGAAAAACTGTTTTTT
J: TRBJ2-6; D: -; size: -; V: TRBV3-1; CDR3: CASVPRGAGANVLTF; DNA: TGTGCCAGCGTTCCCCGAGGGGCAGGGGCCAACGTCCTGACTTTC
J: TRBJ2-7; D: TRBD2; size: -; V: TRBV9; CDR3: CASSPSGLAWYEQYF; DNA: TGTGCCAGCAGCCCCTCGGGACTAGCGTGGTACGAGCAGTACTTC
J: TRBJ1-1; D: -; size: few; V: TRBV5-8; CDR3: CASSLAPRDTEAFF; DNA: TGTGCCAGCAGCTTAGCCCCGCGGGACACTGAAGCTTTCTTT
J: TRBJ1-2; D: -; size: -; V: TRBV29-1; CDR3: CSVVLGPIYGYTF; DNA: TGCAGCGTTGTTCTGGGACCGATCTATGGCTACACCTTC
J: TRBJ2-7; D: TRBD2; size: few; V: TRBV5-1; CDR3: CASSLGGRAVYEQYF; DNA: TGTGCCAGCAGCTTGGGCGGGAGGGCCGTCTACGAGCAGTACTTC
J: TRBJ2-3; D: TRBD2; size: -; V: TRBV10-3; CDR3: CASQEGTSRTDTQYF; DNA: TGTGCCAGTCAAGAGGGGACTAGCCGCACAGATACGCAGTATTTT
J: TRBJ1-4; D: -; size: -; V: TRBV19; CDR3: CASSQLAGGGEKLFF; DNA: TGTGCCAGTAGCCAACTTGCCGGGGGCGGGGAAAAACTGTTTTTT
J: TRBJ2-2; D: -; size: -; V: TRBV10-3; CDR3: CAIRGELNTGELFF; DNA: TGTGCCATCAGGGGGGAGTTGAACACCGGGGAGCTGTTTTTT
J: TRBJ2-7; D: TRBD1; size: -; V: TRBV19; CDR3: CASSVTGVIYEQYF; DNA: TGTGCCAGTAGTGTGACAGGGGTTATCTACGAGCAGTACTTC
J: TRBJ2-7; D: -; size: -; V: TRBV5-1; CDR3: CASSLGPEQYF; DNA: TGCGCCAGCAGCTTGGGTCCGGAGCAGTACTTC
J: TRBJ2-5; D: TRBD1; size: -; V: TRBV28; CDR3: CASSPNGQGQKTQYF; DNA: TGTGCCAGCAGCCCAAACGGACAGGGGCAGAAGACCCAGTACTTC
J: TRBJ2-3; D: -; size: -; V: TRBV7-9; CDR3: CASSLRPWARSDTQYF; DNA: TGTGCCAGCAGCTTGCGCCCTTGGGCTCGCTCAGATACGCAGTATTTT
J: TRBJ1-5; D: TRBD1; size: -; V: TRBV20-1; CDR3: CSARSTGTGGDQPQHF; DNA: TGCAGTGCTAGATCAACCGGGACAGGGGGCGATCAGCCCCAGCATTTT
J: TRBJ2-7; D: -; size: few; V: TRBV7-8; CDR3: CASSLGAGAIDEQYF; DNA: TGTGCCAGCAGCTTAGGCGCGGGCGCTATTGACGAGCAGTACTTC
J: TRBJ1-3; D: -; size: many; V: TRBV10-3; CDR3: CAISPQAGNTIYF; DNA: TGTGCCATCAGCCCCCAAGCTGGAAACACCATATATTTT
J: TRBJ1-2; D: -; size: once; V: TRBV29-1; CDR3: CSVRDRVGYTF; DNA: TGCAGCGTAAGGGACCGGGTGGGCTACACCTTC
J: TRBJ2-3; D: TRBD2; size: -; V: TRBV7-3; CDR3: CASSRRLADSTDTQYF; DNA: TGTGCCAGCAGCCGAAGACTAGCGGATAGCACAGATACGCAGTATTTT
J: TRBJ2-7; D: TRBD1; size: -; V: TRBV10-3; CDR3: CAISPGQGADEQYF; DNA: TGTGCCATCAGTCCGGGACAGGGGGCCGACGAGCAGTACTTC
J: TRBJ1-2; D: -; size: many; V: TRBV20-1; CDR3: CSAIWGSGYTF; DNA: TGCAGTGCCATCTGGGGGAGTGGCTACACCTTC
J: TRBJ2-5; D: TRBD2; size: -; V: TRBV24-1; CDR3: CATGIAGGQETQYF; DNA: TGTGCCACCGGTATAGCGGGGGGCCAAGAGACCCAGTACTTC
J: TRBJ2-5; D: TRBD2; size: -; V: TRBV29-1; CDR3: CSLVSSGGNQETQYF; DNA: TGCAGCTTAGTTAGTAGCGGGGGCAACCAAGAGACCCAGTACTTC
J: TRBJ1-5; D: -; size: once; V: TRBV20-1; CDR3: CSAANPTVSNQPQHF; DNA: TGCAGTGCAGCTAATCCGACAGTTAGCAATCAGCCCCAGCATTTT
J: TRBJ2-7; D: TRBD1; size: -; V: TRBV2; CDR3: CASTQRGQGRYEQYF; DNA: TGTGCCAGCACCCAAAGGGGACAGGGACGTTACGAGCAGTACTTC
J: TRBJ1-4; D: TRBD1; size: -; V: TRBV2; CDR3: CASSPTGGFNEKLFF; DNA: TGTGCCAGCAGCCCTACAGGGGGTTTTAATGAAAAACTGTTTTTT
J: TRBJ2-7; D: -; size: -; V: TRBV6-5; CDR3: CASSLEYSSYEQYF; DNA: TGTGCCAGCAGTTTGGAATACAGCTCCTACGAGCAGTACTTC
J: TRBJ1-2; D: -; size: -; V: TRBV25-1; CDR3: CASSEQGRTDF; DNA: TGTGCCAGCAGTGAACAGGGCAGGACTGACTTC
J: TRBJ2-5; D: -; size: -; V: TRBV6-5; CDR3: CASSYYQRGTQYF; DNA: TGTGCCAGCAGTTACTACCAGAGAGGGACCCAGTACTTC
J: TRBJ1-4; D: -; size: -; V: TRBV6-5; CDR3: CASPGLLNEKLFF; DNA: TGTGCCAGCCCGGGACTGCTTAATGAAAAACTGTTTTTT
J: TRBJ1-5; D: -; size: -; V: TRBV7-8; CDR3: CASSEGMAGNQPQHF; DNA: TGTGCCAGCAGTGAAGGGATGGCAGGCAATCAGCCCCAGCATTTT
J: TRBJ2-6; D: -; size: -; V: TRBV14; CDR3: CASSQEFGDSGANVLTF; DNA: TGTGCCAGCAGCCAAGAATTTGGGGATTCCGGGGCCAACGTCCTGACTTTC
J: TRBJ2-7; D: TRBD2; size: -; V: TRBV2; CDR3: CASSPSSGGYEQYF; DNA: TGTGCCAGCAGCCCAAGCTCGGGGGGCTACGAGCAGTACTTC
J: TRBJ2-2; D: -; size: few; V: TRBV19; CDR3: CASSIQVNTGELFF; DNA: TGTGCCAGTAGTATCCAGGTGAACACCGGGGAGCTGTTTTTT
J: TRBJ2-5; D: TRBD2; size: -; V: TRBV7-9; CDR3: CASSYAGGRQETQYF; DNA: TGTGCCAGCAGCTACGCGGGGGGTAGGCAAGAGACCCAGTACTTC
J: TRBJ1-2; D: TRBD1; size: -; V: TRBV9; CDR3: CASSARTGGMYGYTF; DNA: TGTGCCAGCAGCGCAAGGACAGGGGGCATGTATGGCTACACCTTC
J: TRBJ1-6; D: -; size: -; V: TRBV9; CDR3: CASSQGLSGDVSPLHF; DNA: TGCGCCAGCAGCCAAGGGTTATCAGGGGATGTTTCACCCCTCCACTTT
J: TRBJ1-5; D: -; size: many; V: TRBV7-3; CDR3: CASSLMAAPNQPQHF; DNA: TGTGCCAGCAGCTTAATGGCAGCCCCCAATCAGCCCCAGCATTTT
J: TRBJ1-2; D: -; size: -; V: TRBV7-2; CDR3: CASSPRTVRLEGYTF; DNA: TGTGCCAGCAGCCCTAGGACGGTCCGCCTTGAGGGCTACACCTTC
J: TRBJ2-5; D: -; size: -; V: TRBV20-1; CDR3: CSARDPGERDQETQYF; DNA: TGCAGTGCTAGAGATCCCGGGGAAAGGGACCAAGAGACCCAGTACTTC
J: TRBJ1-2; D: -; size: few; V: TRBV12-3/TRBV12-4; CDR3: CAHAGRGYGYTF; DNA: TGTGCCCACGCGGGGCGAGGCTATGGCTACACCTTC
J: TRBJ2-3; D: -; size: -; V: TRBV5-1; CDR3: CASSSDFSADTQYF; DNA: TGCGCCAGCAGCTCGGACTTCAGCGCGGATACGCAGTATTTT
J: TRBJ2-7; D: TRBD1; size: few; V: TRBV4-1; CDR3: CATAGTVTYEQYF; DNA: TGCGCCACCGCCGGGACAGTGACCTACGAGCAGTACTTC
J: TRBJ1-1; D: -; size: once; V: TRBV10-3; CDR3: CAISDGGKGNTEAFF; DNA: TGTGCCATCAGTGACGGGGGGAAGGGCAACACTGAAGCTTTCTTT
J: TRBJ1-5; D: -; size: few; V: TRBV4-1; CDR3: CASSQEMVRGFNQPQHF; DNA: TGCGCCAGCAGCCAAGAGATGGTGAGGGGATTTAATCAGCCCCAGCATTTT
J: TRBJ2-5; D: -; size: -; V: TRBV4-2; CDR3: CASSGNGETQYF; DNA: TGTGCCAGCAGCGGGAATGGAGAGACCCAGTACTTC
J: TRBJ2-2; D: -; size: -; V: TRBV2; CDR3: CASSGTNTGELFF; DNA: TGTGCCAGCAGCGGGACGAACACCGGGGAGCTGTTTTTT
J: TRBJ1-4; D: -; size: -; V: TRBV7-9; CDR3: CASSLSNEKLFF; DNA: TGTGCCAGCAGCTTATCGAATGAAAAACTGTTTTTT
J: TRBJ2-5; D: TRBD2; size: -; V: TRBV29-1; CDR3: CSVDSGGVAETQYF; DNA: TGCAGCGTTGATTCCGGGGGGGTGGCGGAGACCCAGTACTTC